These 3 T cell receptor beta chains were all obtained from the same sample, sequenced in a study of T cells in Graves' hyperthyroidism and ophthalmopathy. Amplification of TCR beta CDR3 regions was performed using RNA transcripts as template. In the first-round RT-PCR of the TCR CDR3, the HTBI primer set was used. TCRdb re-called the multiplex PCR reads through MiXCR, storing one row per CDR3 protein. The table has about 320,000 distinct CDR3 sequences, over 15% seen once; the top ten hold around 35%. Sequenced material: blood. Receptor source: a man in his thirties or forties with Graves' hyperthyroidism.

This clonotype showed up just a few times. Being one base from a much bigger clone, this may be a read error. The chain joins TRBV2 to TRBJ2-3; a possible D gene is TRBD1 (5 bases). Germline CDR1 and CDR2: SNHLY and FYNNEI. CDR3 size: 13 residues. The CDR3, as DNA: TGTACCAGCAGTGGACAAGGGATCGAGGAGCAGTATTTT. This translates into CTSSGQGIEEQYF.

The chain links TRBV19 to TRBJ2-7; a weak D match, TRBD2 (6 bases). Germline CDR1 and CDR2: LNHDA and SQIVND (reference sequence). V was trimmed by 5 bases and J by 5 bases, leaving 10 bases between them. CDR3 size: 12 residues. As DNA, the CDR3 is TGTGCCAGTAGTCTGGAGGGAAACGAGCAGTACTTC. Its protein is CASSLEGNEQYF.

This clonotype appeared many times. The CDR3, as DNA: TGTGCCAGCAGTCTAGTGTTCGAGGCTAGAGGCTGTATGAATGAGCAGTTCTTC. This codes for CASSLVFEARGCMNEQFF. This chain links TRBV27 with TRBJ2-1, with D hard to call. V lost 5 bases and J lost 7, with 27 bases in between. CDR3 length: 18 residues. Germline CDR1 and CDR2: MNHEY and SMNVEV (reference sequence).